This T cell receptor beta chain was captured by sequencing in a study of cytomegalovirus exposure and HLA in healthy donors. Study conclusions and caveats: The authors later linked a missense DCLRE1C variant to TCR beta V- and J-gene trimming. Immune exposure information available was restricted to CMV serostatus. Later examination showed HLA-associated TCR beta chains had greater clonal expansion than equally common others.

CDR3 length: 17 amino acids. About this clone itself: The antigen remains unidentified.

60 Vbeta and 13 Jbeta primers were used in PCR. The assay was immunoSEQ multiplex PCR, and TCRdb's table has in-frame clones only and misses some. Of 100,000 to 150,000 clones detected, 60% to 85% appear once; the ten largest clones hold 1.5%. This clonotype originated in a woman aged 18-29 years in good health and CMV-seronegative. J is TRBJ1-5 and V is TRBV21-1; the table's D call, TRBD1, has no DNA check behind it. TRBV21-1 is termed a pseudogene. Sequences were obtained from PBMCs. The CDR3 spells CATLAQGRVRSNQPQHF. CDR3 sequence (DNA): TGTGCCACCCTCGCACAGGGCAGGGTGAGGAGCAATCAGCCCCAGCATTTT.